This is a list of T cell receptor beta chains from one sample in a study of blood T cell repertoires in COVID-19. Some clones are missing from TCRdb's copy, which holds only in-frame ones; the method was immunoSEQ multiplex PCR. This sample has 80,000 to 100,000 clones, with less than 85% found just once. Sequencing was carried out using peripheral blood. These receptors all come from a man between 45 and 60 years old who had recovered from COVID-19. Each CDR3 is given with its conserved first and last residue. Fields, in order: V gene, clone size, D gene, J gene, CDR3 protein, CDR3 DNA. A D gene is named only where the DNA matches it firmly. For some rows the clone size is stated as once, few or many, or as a class when expanded; others skip it.

V gene: TRBV11-2; clone size: few; D gene: -; J gene: TRBJ2-7; CDR3 protein: CASSPKQGSRNEQYF; CDR3 DNA: TGTGCCAGCAGCCCAAAACAGGGTAGTAGGAACGAGCAGTACTTC
V gene: TRBV6-1; clone size: -; D gene: -; J gene: TRBJ1-6; CDR3 protein: CASSEQAQGILSPLHF; CDR3 DNA: TGTGCCAGCAGTGAGCAGGCCCAGGGAATACTCTCACCCCTCCACTTT
V gene: TRBV19; clone size: -; D gene: TRBD1; J gene: TRBJ1-6; CDR3 protein: CASTLWGQGSGPLHF; CDR3 DNA: TGTGCCAGTACCCTATGGGGACAGGGCAGCGGTCCCCTCCACTTT
V gene: TRBV5-4; clone size: few; D gene: -; J gene: TRBJ1-2; CDR3 protein: CASSPGEGPYTF; CDR3 DNA: TGTGCCAGCAGCCCCGGGGAGGGACCCTACACCTTC
V gene: TRBV24-1; clone size: -; D gene: TRBD2; J gene: TRBJ2-3; CDR3 protein: CATSDSYPGTSGGIQYF; CDR3 DNA: TGTGCCACCAGTGATTCCTACCCCGGGACTAGCGGGGGAATACAGTATTTT
V gene: TRBV28; clone size: -; D gene: -; J gene: TRBJ2-5; CDR3 protein: CASIGAGAGQETQYF; CDR3 DNA: TGTGCCAGCATAGGAGCTGGGGCAGGGCAAGAGACCCAGTACTTC
V gene: TRBV6-4; clone size: few; D gene: -; J gene: TRBJ2-3; CDR3 protein: CASSENQDGGTDTQYF; CDR3 DNA: TGTGCCAGCAGTGAAAATCAAGATGGAGGCACAGATACGCAGTATTTT
V gene: TRBV27; clone size: -; D gene: -; J gene: TRBJ1-1; CDR3 protein: CASSLRGRNTEAFF; CDR3 DNA: TGTGCCAGCAGTTTAAGGGGCAGGAACACTGAAGCTTTCTTT
V gene: TRBV5-1; clone size: -; D gene: -; J gene: TRBJ2-1; CDR3 protein: CASSLAAGTLGNEQFF; CDR3 DNA: TGCGCCAGCAGCTTGGCGGCAGGTACCCTGGGCAATGAGCAGTTCTTC
V gene: TRBV4-2; clone size: once; D gene: -; J gene: TRBJ2-1; CDR3 protein: CASSQGRGPHNEQFF; CDR3 DNA: TGTGCCAGCAGCCAAGGGCGGGGGCCTCACAATGAGCAGTTCTTC
V gene: TRBV5-1; clone size: -; D gene: -; J gene: TRBJ2-2; CDR3 protein: CASSLAVAGNTGELFF; CDR3 DNA: TGCGCCAGCAGCTTGGCCGTCGCAGGGAACACCGGGGAGCTGTTTTTT
V gene: TRBV10-3; clone size: -; D gene: TRBD2; J gene: TRBJ2-7; CDR3 protein: CAISQTGTSSREQYF; CDR3 DNA: TGTGCCATCAGTCAGACCGGGACTAGCTCCCGCGAGCAGTACTTC
V gene: TRBV10-1; clone size: -; D gene: -; J gene: TRBJ2-5; CDR3 protein: CASSVDQQETQYF; CDR3 DNA: TGCGCCAGCAGTGTTGATCAGCAAGAGACCCAGTACTTC
V gene: TRBV5-4; clone size: few; D gene: TRBD1; J gene: TRBJ1-1; CDR3 protein: CASSPGGQGQRTEAFF; CDR3 DNA: TGTGCCAGCAGCCCCGGCGGACAGGGGCAGCGCACTGAAGCTTTCTTT
V gene: TRBV19; clone size: -; D gene: -; J gene: TRBJ2-3; CDR3 protein: CASRADTSTDTQYF; CDR3 DNA: TGTGCCAGTAGGGCGGACACTAGCACAGATACGCAGTATTTT
V gene: TRBV5-6; clone size: -; D gene: TRBD2; J gene: TRBJ2-3; CDR3 protein: CASSLESSGGYF; CDR3 DNA: TGTGCCAGCAGCTTGGAGTCTAGCGGGGGTTATTTT
V gene: TRBV6-2/TRBV6-3; clone size: -; D gene: TRBD1; J gene: TRBJ2-5; CDR3 protein: CASSRTGGQETQYF; CDR3 DNA: TGTGCCAGCAGCAGGACAGGCGGCCAAGAGACCCAGTACTTC
V gene: TRBV28; clone size: -; D gene: -; J gene: TRBJ2-7; CDR3 protein: CASSTPGINEQYF; CDR3 DNA: TGTGCCAGCAGTACCCCAGGAATTAACGAGCAGTACTTC
V gene: TRBV28; clone size: once; D gene: -; J gene: TRBJ2-7; CDR3 protein: CASSSPGEGPSYEQYF; CDR3 DNA: TGTGCCAGCAGTTCGCCCGGTGAGGGCCCCTCCTACGAGCAGTACTTC
V gene: TRBV24-1; clone size: -; D gene: -; J gene: TRBJ2-1; CDR3 protein: CATSSESSYNEQFF; CDR3 DNA: TGTGCCACCAGCTCGGAGAGCTCCTACAATGAGCAGTTCTTC
V gene: TRBV6-2/TRBV6-3; clone size: -; D gene: -; J gene: TRBJ2-3; CDR3 protein: CASSSLADTQYF; CDR3 DNA: TGTGCCAGCAGTTCCCTAGCAGATACGCAGTATTTT
V gene: TRBV29-1; clone size: once; D gene: -; J gene: TRBJ2-1; CDR3 protein: CSVDSLKGAEQFF; CDR3 DNA: TGCAGCGTTGATAGTCTTAAAGGGGCTGAGCAGTTCTTC
V gene: TRBV7-6; clone size: -; D gene: -; J gene: TRBJ2-3; CDR3 protein: CASSLESGHPTDTQYF; CDR3 DNA: TGTGCCAGCAGCTTAGAGTCCGGACACCCCACAGATACGCAGTATTTT
V gene: TRBV29-1; clone size: -; D gene: TRBD1; J gene: TRBJ1-5; CDR3 protein: CSVTTGVGSNQPQHF; CDR3 DNA: TGCAGCGTCACAACAGGGGTTGGCAGCAATCAGCCCCAGCATTTT
V gene: TRBV18; clone size: -; D gene: TRBD2; J gene: TRBJ2-2; CDR3 protein: CASSPRGGAYTGELFF; CDR3 DNA: TGTGCCAGCTCACCTCGCGGGGGGGCCTACACCGGGGAGCTGTTTTTT
V gene: TRBV2; clone size: -; D gene: -; J gene: TRBJ2-7; CDR3 protein: CASSEVYEQYF; CDR3 DNA: TGTGCCAGCAGTGAAGTATACGAGCAGTACTTC
V gene: TRBV2; clone size: once; D gene: TRBD1; J gene: TRBJ2-5; CDR3 protein: CASGMDRGQETQYF; CDR3 DNA: TGTGCCAGCGGGATGGACAGGGGACAAGAGACCCAGTACTTC
V gene: TRBV6-6; clone size: -; D gene: TRBD1; J gene: TRBJ2-7; CDR3 protein: CASSDTGTGYLEQYF; CDR3 DNA: TGTGCCAGCAGCGACACCGGGACAGGGTATCTCGAGCAGTACTTC
V gene: TRBV6-5; clone size: -; D gene: TRBD1; J gene: TRBJ1-2; CDR3 protein: CASSYGQGDNYGYTF; CDR3 DNA: TGTGCCAGCAGTTACGGACAGGGGGACAACTATGGCTACACCTTC
V gene: TRBV14; clone size: -; D gene: -; J gene: TRBJ2-3; CDR3 protein: CASSQDKTLGDTQYF; CDR3 DNA: TGTGCCAGCAGCCAAGATAAGACACTGGGAGATACGCAGTATTTT
V gene: TRBV2; clone size: -; D gene: TRBD2; J gene: TRBJ2-7; CDR3 protein: CASGGLWAYEQYF; CDR3 DNA: TGTGCCAGCGGGGGACTATGGGCCTACGAGCAGTACTTC
V gene: TRBV19; clone size: once; D gene: -; J gene: TRBJ2-7; CDR3 protein: CASKSAYEQYF; CDR3 DNA: TGTGCCAGTAAGAGTGCCTACGAGCAGTACTTC
V gene: TRBV10-2; clone size: once; D gene: TRBD2; J gene: TRBJ2-2; CDR3 protein: CASRDSGSSNTGELFF; CDR3 DNA: TGCGCCAGCAGGGATAGCGGGAGTTCGAACACCGGGGAGCTGTTTTTT
V gene: TRBV6-5; clone size: -; D gene: -; J gene: TRBJ1-6; CDR3 protein: CASSSSNTGLNSPLHF; CDR3 DNA: TGTGCCAGCAGTTCATCAAACACAGGGCTCAATTCACCCCTCCACTTT
V gene: TRBV5-1; clone size: -; D gene: -; J gene: TRBJ1-1; CDR3 protein: CASSDEGAFF; CDR3 DNA: TGCGCCAGCAGCGACGAGGGAGCTTTCTTT
V gene: TRBV9; clone size: -; D gene: -; J gene: TRBJ2-1; CDR3 protein: CASSGGHDLYNEQFF; CDR3 DNA: TGTGCCAGCAGCGGCGGACACGATCTTTACAATGAGCAGTTCTTC
V gene: TRBV15; clone size: once; D gene: TRBD2; J gene: TRBJ2-5; CDR3 protein: CATSRPPGLAAETQYF; CDR3 DNA: TGTGCCACCAGCAGACCCCCGGGACTAGCAGCGGAGACCCAGTACTTC